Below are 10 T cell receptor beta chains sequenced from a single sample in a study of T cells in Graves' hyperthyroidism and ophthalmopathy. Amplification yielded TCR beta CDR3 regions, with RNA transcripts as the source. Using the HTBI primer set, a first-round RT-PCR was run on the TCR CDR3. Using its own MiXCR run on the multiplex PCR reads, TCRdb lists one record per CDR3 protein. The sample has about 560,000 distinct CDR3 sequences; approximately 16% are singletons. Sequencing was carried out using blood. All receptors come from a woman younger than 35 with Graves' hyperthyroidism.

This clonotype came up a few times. The CDR3 nucleotides read TGTGCCAGACATAAGCCGGGACTAGCGGGAGAGGGTACCGGGGAGCTGTTTTTT. Its translation: CARHKPGLAGEGTGELFF. The chain joins TRBV2 to TRBJ2-2; 14 bases are a match to TRBD2. The CDR3 is made up of 18 amino acids. Germline lookup yields CDR1 SNHLY and CDR2 FYNNEI. V gave up 9 bases and J gave up 5 bases; unmatched junction bases: 14.

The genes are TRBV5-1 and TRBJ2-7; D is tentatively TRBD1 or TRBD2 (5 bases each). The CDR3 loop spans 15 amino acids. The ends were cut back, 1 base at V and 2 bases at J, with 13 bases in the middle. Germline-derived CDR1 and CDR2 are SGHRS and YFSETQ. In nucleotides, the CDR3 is TGCGCCAGCAGCTTGTTGTGGGACCAAGCCTACGAGCAGTACTTC. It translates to CASSLLWDQAYEQYF.

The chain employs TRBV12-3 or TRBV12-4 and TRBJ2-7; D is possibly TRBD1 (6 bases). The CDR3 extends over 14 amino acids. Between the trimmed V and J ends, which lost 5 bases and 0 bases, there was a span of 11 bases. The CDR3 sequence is CASSRRGISYEQYF. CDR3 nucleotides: TGTGCCAGCAGTCGCAGGGGTATCTCCTACGAGCAGTACTTC.

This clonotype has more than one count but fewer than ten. The CDR3 reads CASSPIRQGPTDQPQHF. CDR3 coding DNA: TGTGCCAGCAGTCCCATTCGACAGGGCCCAACGGATCAGCCCCAGCATTTT. The chain employs TRBV28 and TRBJ1-5; 7 bases map to TRBD1. The CDR3 runs to 17 residues. The junction had 15 bases not matched to a gene; V was cut back by 5 bases and J by 5 bases. Germline CDR1 reads MDHEN; CDR2 reads SYDVKM.

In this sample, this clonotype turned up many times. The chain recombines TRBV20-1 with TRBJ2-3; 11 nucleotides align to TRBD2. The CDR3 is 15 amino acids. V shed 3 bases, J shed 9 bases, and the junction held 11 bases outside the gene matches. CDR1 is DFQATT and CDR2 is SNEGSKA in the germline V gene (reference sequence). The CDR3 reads CSASPGTSGMATQYF. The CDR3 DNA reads TGCAGTGCTAGTCCCGGGACTAGCGGCATGGCCACGCAGTATTTT.

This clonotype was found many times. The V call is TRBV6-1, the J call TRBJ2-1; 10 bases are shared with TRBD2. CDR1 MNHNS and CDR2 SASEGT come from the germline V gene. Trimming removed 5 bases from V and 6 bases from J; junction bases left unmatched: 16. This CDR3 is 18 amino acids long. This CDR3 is CASSRRASGSLGPNEQFF. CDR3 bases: TGTGCCAGCAGTCGACGGGCTAGCGGGAGCCTCGGGCCCAATGAGCAGTTCTTC.

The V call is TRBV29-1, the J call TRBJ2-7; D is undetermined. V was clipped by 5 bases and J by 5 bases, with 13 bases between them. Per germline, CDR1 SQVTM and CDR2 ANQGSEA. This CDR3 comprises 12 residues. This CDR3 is CSVLIESHEQYF. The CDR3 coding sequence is TGCAGCGTTCTGATTGAGTCCCACGAGCAGTACTTC.

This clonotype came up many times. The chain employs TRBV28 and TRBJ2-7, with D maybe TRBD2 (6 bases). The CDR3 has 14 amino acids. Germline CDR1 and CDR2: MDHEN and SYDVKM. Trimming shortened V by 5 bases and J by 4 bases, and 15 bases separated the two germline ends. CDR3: CASSKPGDLYEQYF. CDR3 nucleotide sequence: TGTGCCAGCAGTAAACCGGGAGACTTATACGAGCAGTACTTC.

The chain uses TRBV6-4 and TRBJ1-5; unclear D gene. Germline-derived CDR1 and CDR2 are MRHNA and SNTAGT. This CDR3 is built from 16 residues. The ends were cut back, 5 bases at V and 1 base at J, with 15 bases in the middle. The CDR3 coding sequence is TGTGCCAGCAGTTCCCTCCGGTGGATGAGCAATCAGCCCCAGCATTTT. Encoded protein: CASSSLRWMSNQPQHF.

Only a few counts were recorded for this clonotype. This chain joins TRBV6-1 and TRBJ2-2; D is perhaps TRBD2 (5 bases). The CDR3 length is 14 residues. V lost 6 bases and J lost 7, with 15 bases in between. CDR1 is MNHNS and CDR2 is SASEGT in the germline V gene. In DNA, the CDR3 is TGTGCCAGCAGACAACCTAGCTTCGGCGGGGAGCTGTTTTTT. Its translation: CASRQPSFGGELFF.